This is a list of T cell receptor beta chains from one sample in a study of metastatic and nonmetastatic thyroid tumors. Via MiXCR, TCRdb re-called the PCR reads. The repertoire holds about 6,200 clones, with roughly a third as singletons. Sequenced: adjacent normal tissue. These receptor sequences come from a female donor with papillary thyroid cancer or a benign thyroid nodule (not recorded which). Some clones in this sample may be carry-over from other donors' samples. CDR3s include the opening cysteine and the closing phenylalanine or tryptophan. The order of the fields is clone size, V gene, D gene, J gene, CDR3 protein, CDR3 DNA. A D gene is named only where the DNA matches it firmly. Clone size is stated in some rows and not others, as once, few, many or a class when expanded.

>.|TRBV24-1|.|TRBJ1-5
CATKAEGQPQHF
TGTGCCACCAAGGCGGAGGGTCAGCCCCAGCATTTT
>few|TRBV27|.|TRBJ2-1
CASQKGQYNEQSF
TGTGCCAGCCAAAAAGGACAGTACAATGAGCAGTCCTTC
>few|TRBV2|.|TRBJ1-6
CASSRRSSYNSPLHF
TGTGCCAGCAGTCGCAGGAGCTCCTATAATTCACCCCTCCACTTT
>.|TRBV6-2/TRBV6-3|TRBD1|TRBJ2-5
CASSYSKRTGDEETQYF
TGTGCCAGCAGTTACTCGAAACGTACAGGGGATGAAGAGACCCAGTACTTC
>few|TRBV19|.|TRBJ1-5
CASSIVHNSNQPQHF
TGTGCCAGTAGTATAGTACACAATAGCAATCAGCCCCAGCATTTT
>.|TRBV2|.|TRBJ1-4
CASSLSTLGSVREKLFF
TGTGCCAGCAGTTTGAGTACGCTTGGGAGTGTTCGCGAAAAACTGTTTTTT
>.|TRBV6-1|.|TRBJ1-2
CASTLDRSSAEYYGYTF
TGTGCCAGCACCCTAGACAGGTCCTCCGCCGAGTACTATGGCTACACCTTC
>.|TRBV7-9|.|TRBJ1-3
CASSLSGFSGNTIYF
TGTGCCAGCAGCTTAAGCGGGTTCTCTGGAAACACCATATATTTT
>few|TRBV6-1|.|TRBJ2-7
CAVQGAPYEQYF
TGTGCCGTCCAGGGAGCACCATACGAGCAGTACTTC
>.|TRBV20-1|.|TRBJ1-1
CSARVSGGNTEAFF
TGCAGTGCTAGAGTAAGCGGCGGGAACACTGAAGCTTTCTTT
>few|TRBV27|.|TRBJ1-1
CASSLEGLSTEAFF
TGTGCCAGCAGCTTAGAGGGGCTTTCGACTGAAGCTTTCTTT
>few|TRBV2|.|TRBJ2-7
CASTQPGRNYEQYF
TGTGCCAGCACCCAACCGGGACGGAACTACGAGCAGTACTTC
>few|TRBV5-1|.|TRBJ1-3
CASSHQQGSGNTIYF
TGCGCCAGCAGCCATCAACAGGGATCGGGAAACACCATATATTTT
>.|TRBV28|TRBD2|TRBJ2-5
CASSFVAGESACPQGTQYF
TGTGCCAGCAGTTTCGTGGCGGGAGAATCCGCGTGCCCTCAGGGGACCCAGTACTTC
>few|TRBV27|.|TRBJ2-7
CASSSVDSYEQYF
TGTGCCAGCAGTTCGGTGGACTCCTACGAGCAGTACTTC
>.|TRBV19|.|TRBJ1-6
CASSLMGYNSPLHF
TGTGCCAGTAGTCTGATGGGGTATAATTCACCCCTCCACTTT
>.|TRBV28|.|TRBJ1-2
CASSLGHYGYTF
TGTGCCAGCAGTTTGGGACACTATGGCTACACCTTC
>few|TRBV6-1|TRBD2|TRBJ2-7
CASSPTGGSYEQYF
TGTGCCAGCAGTCCCACCGGCGGGAGTTACGAGCAGTACTTC
>once|TRBV7-9|.|TRBJ2-5
CASSPIEGRETQYF
TGTGCCAGCAGCCCCATCGAGGGGAGGGAGACCCAGTACTTC
>.|TRBV18|.|TRBJ1-4
CASSRDNEKLFF
TGTGCCAGCTCACGGGATAATGAAAAACTGTTTTTT
>few|TRBV7-2|TRBD2|TRBJ2-1
CASSFGSGGSNEQFF
TGTGCCAGCAGCTTCGGTAGCGGGGGGTCGAATGAGCAGTTCTTC
>few|TRBV24-1|TRBD1|TRBJ2-1
CATSDFGQGRNEQFF
TGTGCCACCAGTGATTTCGGACAGGGAAGAAATGAGCAGTTCTTC
>large|TRBV2|TRBD1|TRBJ2-5
CASRVDRARQETQYF
TGTGCCAGCAGGGTGGACAGGGCGAGGCAAGAGACCCAGTACTTC
>few|TRBV5-1|.|TRBJ2-7
CASSLVSRGDEQYF
TGCGCCAGCAGCTTGGTGAGCAGGGGGGACGAGCAGTACTTC
>few|TRBV12-3/TRBV12-4|.|TRBJ2-1
CASSPRAVSSYNEQFF
TGTGCCAGCAGCCCCCGGGCTGTGAGCTCCTACAATGAGCAGTTCTTC
>.|TRBV6-1|.|TRBJ1-3
CASTESGAGNTIYF
TGTGCCAGCACGGAGTCGGGGGCTGGAAACACCATATATTTT
>.|TRBV5-1|TRBD1|TRBJ1-6
CASSSGQGLSPLHF
TGCGCCAGCAGTTCGGGACAGGGCCTTTCACCCCTCCACTTT
>.|TRBV12-3/TRBV12-4|.|TRBJ1-4
CASSVEGLLLNEKLFF
TGTGCCAGCAGTGTCGAAGGACTTCTGCTTAATGAAAAACTGTTTTTT
>once|TRBV7-8|.|TRBJ2-1
CASSFGGGLSSYNEQFF
TGTGCCAGCAGCTTTGGGGGGGGCCTGAGCTCCTACAATGAGCAGTTCTTC
>.|TRBV2|.|TRBJ2-3
CASSTSTDTQYF
TGTGCCAGCAGTACTAGCACAGATACGCAGTATTTT
>.|TRBV19|.|TRBJ1-2
CASRTVFEANYGYTF
TGTGCCAGTAGGACGGTTTTCGAAGCTAACTATGGCTACACCTTC
>.|TRBV6-1|.|TRBJ2-1
CASSEEPLAYEQFF
TGTGCCAGCAGTGAGGAGCCTCTGGCCTATGAGCAGTTCTTC
>few|TRBV3-1|.|TRBJ1-5
CASSQDASGDRQPQHF
TGTGCCAGCAGCCAAGATGCGTCAGGGGATAGGCAGCCCCAGCATTTT
>once|TRBV5-1|.|TRBJ2-7
CASSFGTLSSYEQYF
TGCGCCAGCAGCTTCGGGACGCTCAGCTCCTACGAGCAGTACTTC
>.|TRBV2|TRBD1|TRBJ2-5
CASRVDRARQEAQCF
TGTGCCAGCAGGGTGGACAGGGCTAGGCAAGAGGCCCAGTGCTTC
>.|TRBV6-2/TRBV6-3|TRBD1|TRBJ1-2
CASNPGTGVGYTF
TGTGCCAGCAACCCCGGGACAGGGGTCGGCTACACCTTC
>few|TRBV28|TRBD1|TRBJ2-7
CATSSGTGGSYEQYF
TGTGCCACCTCTTCCGGGACAGGGGGCTCCTACGAGCAGTACTTC
>few|TRBV19|.|TRBJ1-1
CASSPGQVVEAFF
TGTGCCAGTAGTCCGGGGCAGGTAGTTGAAGCTTTCTTT
>few|TRBV5-1|TRBD2|TRBJ2-7
CASSQTGTREPDEQYF
TGCGCCAGCAGCCAAACCGGGACTAGAGAACCAGACGAGCAGTACTTC
>few|TRBV20-1|.|TRBJ2-5
CSATGQYQETQYF
TGCAGTGCTACGGGCCAGTACCAAGAGACCCAGTACTTC
>.|TRBV11-1|TRBD2|TRBJ2-1
CASSLLFSGGKYNEQFF
TGTGCCAGCAGCTTATTGTTCAGCGGGGGAAAGTACAATGAGCAGTTCTTC
>large|TRBV19|.|TRBJ1-2
CASSVDRSYGYTF
TGTGCCAGTAGTGTGGACAGATCCTATGGCTACACCTTC
>.|TRBV5-1|TRBD1|TRBJ1-1
CASSLQGRTEAFF
TGCGCCAGCAGCCTACAGGGGCGCACTGAAGCTTTCTTT
>.|TRBV7-9|TRBD1|TRBJ2-1
CASSFDRGGQFF
TGTGCCAGCAGCTTCGACAGGGGCGGACAGTTCTTC
>.|TRBV12-1|.|TRBJ2-1
CANSFSERGCLWGNEQFF
TGTGCCAACAGCTTTTCGGAACGGGGGTGCCTGTGGGGCAATGAGCAGTTCTTC
>.|TRBV3-1|TRBD1|TRBJ1-1
CASSQGGTAEAFF
TGTGCCAGCAGCCAAGGGGGGACAGCTGAAGCTTTCTTT
>.|TRBV29-1|.|TRBJ2-7
CSVEIQGGYYEQYF
TGCAGCGTTGAAATTCAAGGGGGGTACTACGAGCAGTACTTC
>once|TRBV7-2|TRBD2|TRBJ2-1
CASSLAWGGRALYNEQFF
TGTGCCAGCAGCTTAGCGTGGGGCGGGAGGGCCCTGTACAATGAGCAGTTCTTC
>.|TRBV2|.|TRBJ1-1
CASSVTGVEAFF
TGTGCCAGCAGTGTAACGGGGGTTGAAGCTTTCTTT